This TCR beta chain appears in the sequencing data of a study of human T cells and chemical hapten exposure. Regarding time point: patch test 2, 6 weeks after DPC sensitization. Treatment here: therapeutic diphenylcyclopropenone sensitization with weekly scalp DPC. MiXCR, applied by TCRdb to the RACE reads, yields one record per CDR3 protein. Among 84,000 or so distinct CDR3 sequences listed, roughly a tenth were seen once. The CDR3 extends over 15 amino acids. Trimming took off 6 bases at V and 5 bases at J, with 20 bases between the two ends. Germline assignment: CDR1 LNHDA and CDR2 SQIVND (reference sequence).

The receptor's source is a woman aged 30 to 39 with alopecia areata. Some clones in this sample may be carry-over from other donors' samples. Sequenced material: whole blood, taken in connection with sensitization to the hapten diphenylcyclopropenone (DPC). The rearrangement links TRBV19 to TRBJ2-7; the D is unclear. CDR3 DNA sequence: TGTGCCAGTAGCCACGGGCGGCTAGTTATCGACGAGCAGTACTTC. Translation: CASSHGRLVIDEQYF.